This T cell receptor beta chain was captured in a study of radiotherapy plus CTLA-4 blockade in lung cancer. Study summary: Objective responses were recorded in 15% to 20% of patients, with disease control recorded in 25% to 40%. The study, taken as a whole, reports: TCR clones originating in tumors grew in number in blood after radiotherapy plus ipilimumab.

Sequencing used immunoSEQ multiplex PCR; TCRdb keeps in-frame clones, though not all of them. This sample yields tens of thousands of clones, of which 60% to 85% are seen a single time; approximately 3.8% belongs to the top ten. The CDR3 has 16 residues. V lost 3 bases and J 2 bases, leaving 15 bases between the germline ends. CDR1 and CDR2 (germline): MGHRA, YSYEKL. Comment on this clone: Its target is not known.

The TCR originated in a human donor with non-small cell lung cancer who had a partial response to radiotherapy plus ipilimumab. Some clones in this sample may be carry-over from other donors' samples. This sample comprised peripheral blood, obtained from a patient treated with radiotherapy plus ipilimumab. The chain uses TRBV4-1 and TRBJ2-3, with unresolved D. Here the CDR3 DNA reads TGCGCCAGCAGCCACGCTCTAGAAGGTTTCACAGATACGCAGTATTTT. This codes for CASSHALEGFTDTQYF.